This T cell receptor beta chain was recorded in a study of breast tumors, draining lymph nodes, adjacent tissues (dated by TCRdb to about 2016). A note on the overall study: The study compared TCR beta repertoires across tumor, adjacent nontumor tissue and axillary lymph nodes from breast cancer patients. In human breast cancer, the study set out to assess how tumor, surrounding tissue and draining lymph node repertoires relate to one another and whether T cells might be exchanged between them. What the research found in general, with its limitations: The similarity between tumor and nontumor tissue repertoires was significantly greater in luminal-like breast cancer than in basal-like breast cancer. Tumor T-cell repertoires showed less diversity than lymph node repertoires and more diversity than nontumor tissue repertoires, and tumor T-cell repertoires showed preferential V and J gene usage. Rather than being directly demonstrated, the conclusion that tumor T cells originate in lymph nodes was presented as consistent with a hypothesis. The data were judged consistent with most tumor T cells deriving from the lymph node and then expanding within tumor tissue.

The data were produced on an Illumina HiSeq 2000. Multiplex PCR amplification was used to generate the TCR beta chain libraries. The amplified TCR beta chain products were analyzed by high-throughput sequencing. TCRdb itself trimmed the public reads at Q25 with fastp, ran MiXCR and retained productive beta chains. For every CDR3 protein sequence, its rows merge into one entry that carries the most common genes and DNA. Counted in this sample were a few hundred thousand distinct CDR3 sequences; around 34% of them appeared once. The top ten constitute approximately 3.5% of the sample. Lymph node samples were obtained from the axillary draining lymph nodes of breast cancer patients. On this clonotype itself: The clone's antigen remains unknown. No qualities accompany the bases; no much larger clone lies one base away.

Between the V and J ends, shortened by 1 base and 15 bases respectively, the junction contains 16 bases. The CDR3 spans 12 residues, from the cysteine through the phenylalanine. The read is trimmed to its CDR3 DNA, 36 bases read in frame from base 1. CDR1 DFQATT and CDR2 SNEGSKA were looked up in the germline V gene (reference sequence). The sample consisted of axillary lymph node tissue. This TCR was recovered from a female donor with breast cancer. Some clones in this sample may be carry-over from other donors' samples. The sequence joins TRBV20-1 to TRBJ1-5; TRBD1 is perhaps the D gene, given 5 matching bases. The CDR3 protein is CSARATGWSPHF. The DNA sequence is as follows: TGCAGTGCTAGAGCCACAGGTTGGTCCCCGCATTTT.